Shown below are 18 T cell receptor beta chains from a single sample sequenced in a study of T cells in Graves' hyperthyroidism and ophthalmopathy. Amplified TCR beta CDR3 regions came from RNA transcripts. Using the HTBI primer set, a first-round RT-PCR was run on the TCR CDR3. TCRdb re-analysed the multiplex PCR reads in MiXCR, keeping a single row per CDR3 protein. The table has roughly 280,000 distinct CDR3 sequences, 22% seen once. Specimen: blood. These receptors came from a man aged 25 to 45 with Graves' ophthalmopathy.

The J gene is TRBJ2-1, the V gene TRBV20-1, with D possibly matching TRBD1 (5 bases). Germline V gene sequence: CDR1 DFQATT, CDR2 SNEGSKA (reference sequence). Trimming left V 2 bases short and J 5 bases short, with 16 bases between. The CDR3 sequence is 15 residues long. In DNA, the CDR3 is TGCAGTGCTAGACCTCATAGGGGTTTCAACAATGAGCAGTTCTTC. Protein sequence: CSARPHRGFNNEQFF.

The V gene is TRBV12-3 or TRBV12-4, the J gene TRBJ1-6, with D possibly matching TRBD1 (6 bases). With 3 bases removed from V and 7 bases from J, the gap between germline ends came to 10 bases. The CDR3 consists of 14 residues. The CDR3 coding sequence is TGTGCCAGCAGTTTCGGGGGGCAGAATTCACCCCTCCACTTT. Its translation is CASSFGGQNSPLHF.

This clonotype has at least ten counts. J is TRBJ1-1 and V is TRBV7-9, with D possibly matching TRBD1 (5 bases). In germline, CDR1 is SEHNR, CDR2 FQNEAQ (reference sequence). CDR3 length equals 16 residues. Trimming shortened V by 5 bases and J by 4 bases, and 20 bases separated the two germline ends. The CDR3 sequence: CASSQGPGRKGTEAFF. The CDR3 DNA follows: TGTGCCAGCAGCCAAGGACCGGGACGGAAGGGCACTGAAGCTTTCTTT. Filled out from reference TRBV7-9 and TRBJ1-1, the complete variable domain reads DTGVSQNPRHKITKRGQNVTFRCDPISEHNRLYWYRQTLGQGPEFLTYFQNEAQLEKSRLLSDRFSAERPKGSFSTLEIQRTEQGDSAMYLCASSQGPGRKGTEAFFGQGTRLTVV.

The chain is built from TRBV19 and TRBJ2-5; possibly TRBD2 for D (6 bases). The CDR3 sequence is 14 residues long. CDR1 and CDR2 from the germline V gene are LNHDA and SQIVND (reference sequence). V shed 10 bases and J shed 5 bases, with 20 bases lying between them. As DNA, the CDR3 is TGTGCCACCTCGGGACTCCCGACCGGGGAGACCCAGTACTTC. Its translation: CATSGLPTGETQYF.

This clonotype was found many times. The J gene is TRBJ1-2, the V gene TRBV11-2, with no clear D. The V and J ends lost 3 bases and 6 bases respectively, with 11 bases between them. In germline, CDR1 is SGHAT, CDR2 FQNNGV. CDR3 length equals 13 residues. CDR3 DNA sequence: TGTGCCAGCAGCTTCCTCCAAAGTCATGGCTACACCTTC. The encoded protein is CASSFLQSHGYTF.

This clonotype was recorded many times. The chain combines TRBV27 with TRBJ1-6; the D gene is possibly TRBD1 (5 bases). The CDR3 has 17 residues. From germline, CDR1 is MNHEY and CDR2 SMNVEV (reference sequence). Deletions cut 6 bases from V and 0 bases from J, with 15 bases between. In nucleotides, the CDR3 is TGTGCCAGCAGACCCAAGGGACGGAGCTCCTATAATTCACCCCTCCACTTT. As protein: CASRPKGRSSYNSPLHF.

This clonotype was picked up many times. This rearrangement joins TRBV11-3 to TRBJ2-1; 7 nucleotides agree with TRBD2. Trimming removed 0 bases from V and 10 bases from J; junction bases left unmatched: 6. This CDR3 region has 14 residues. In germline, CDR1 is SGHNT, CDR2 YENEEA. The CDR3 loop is CASSLDGRAGEQFF. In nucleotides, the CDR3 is TGTGCCAGCAGCTTAGATGGGCGAGCGGGAGAGCAGTTCTTC.

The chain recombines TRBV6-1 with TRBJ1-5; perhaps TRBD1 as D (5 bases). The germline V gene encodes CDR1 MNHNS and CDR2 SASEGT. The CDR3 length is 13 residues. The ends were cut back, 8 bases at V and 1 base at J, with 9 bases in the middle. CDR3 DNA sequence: TGTGCCAGCTGGGGGGTGAGCAATCAGCCCCAGCATTTT. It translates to CASWGVSNQPQHF.

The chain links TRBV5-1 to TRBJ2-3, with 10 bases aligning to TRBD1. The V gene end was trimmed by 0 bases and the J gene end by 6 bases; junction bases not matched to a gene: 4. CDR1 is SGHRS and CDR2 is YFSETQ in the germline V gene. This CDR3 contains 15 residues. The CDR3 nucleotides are TGCGCCAGCAGCTTGGATGGACAGGGGGGGGATACGCAGTATTTT. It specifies CASSLDGQGGDTQYF. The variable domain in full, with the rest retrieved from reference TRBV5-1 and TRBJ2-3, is KAGVTQTPRYLIKTRGQQVTLSCSPISGHRSVSWYQQTPGQGLQFLFEYFSETQRNKGNFPGRFSGRQFSNSRSEMNVSTLELGDSALYLCASSLDGQGGDTQYFGPGTRLTVL.

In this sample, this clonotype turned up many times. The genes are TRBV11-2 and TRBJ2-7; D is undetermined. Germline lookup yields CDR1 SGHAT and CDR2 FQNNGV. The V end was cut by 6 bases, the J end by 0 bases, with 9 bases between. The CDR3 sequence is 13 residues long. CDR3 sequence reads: CASRASSSYEQYF. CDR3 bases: TGTGCCAGCAGGGCCAGCAGCTCCTACGAGCAGTACTTC.

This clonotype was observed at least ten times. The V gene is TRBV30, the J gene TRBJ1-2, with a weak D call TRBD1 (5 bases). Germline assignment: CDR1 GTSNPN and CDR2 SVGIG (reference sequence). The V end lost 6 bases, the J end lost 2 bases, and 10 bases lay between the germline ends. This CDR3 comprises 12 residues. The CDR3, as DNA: TGTGCCTGCCCACAGGAGAACTATGGCTACACCTTC. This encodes CACPQENYGYTF.

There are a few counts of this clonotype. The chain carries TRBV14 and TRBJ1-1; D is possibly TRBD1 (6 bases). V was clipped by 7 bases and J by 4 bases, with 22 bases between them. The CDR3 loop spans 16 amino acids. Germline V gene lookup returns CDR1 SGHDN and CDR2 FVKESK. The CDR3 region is CASNDQGQEGGTEAFF. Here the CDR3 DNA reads TGTGCCAGCAACGATCAGGGGCAGGAAGGAGGCACTGAAGCTTTCTTT. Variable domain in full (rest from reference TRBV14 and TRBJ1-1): EAGVTQFPSHSVIEKGQTVTLRCDPISGHDNLYWYRRVMGKEIKFLLHFVKESKQDESGMPNNRFLAERTGGTYSTLKVQPAELEDSGVYFCASNDQGQEGGTEAFFGQGTRLTVV.

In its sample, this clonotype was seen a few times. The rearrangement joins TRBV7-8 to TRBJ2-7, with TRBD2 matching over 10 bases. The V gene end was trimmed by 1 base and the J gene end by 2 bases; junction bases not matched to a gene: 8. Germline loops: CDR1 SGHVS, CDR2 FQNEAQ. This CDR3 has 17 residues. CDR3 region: CASSLETGTSDPYEQYF. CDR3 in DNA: TGTGCCAGCAGCTTAGAAACCGGGACTAGCGACCCCTACGAGCAGTACTTC.

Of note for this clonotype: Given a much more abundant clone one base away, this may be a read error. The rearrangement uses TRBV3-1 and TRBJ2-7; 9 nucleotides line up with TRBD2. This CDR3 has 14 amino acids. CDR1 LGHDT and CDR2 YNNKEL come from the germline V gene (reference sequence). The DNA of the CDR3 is TGTGCCAGCAGTGGGGCTAGCGGGGCCTACAAGCAGTACTTC. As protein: CASSGASGAYKQYF.

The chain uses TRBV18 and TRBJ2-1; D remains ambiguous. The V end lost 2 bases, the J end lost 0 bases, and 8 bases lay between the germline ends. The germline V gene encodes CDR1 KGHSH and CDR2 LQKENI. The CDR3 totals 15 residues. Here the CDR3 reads CASSPVSLSYNEQFF. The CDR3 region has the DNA TGTGCCAGCTCACCAGTAAGTCTCTCCTACAATGAGCAGTTCTTC.

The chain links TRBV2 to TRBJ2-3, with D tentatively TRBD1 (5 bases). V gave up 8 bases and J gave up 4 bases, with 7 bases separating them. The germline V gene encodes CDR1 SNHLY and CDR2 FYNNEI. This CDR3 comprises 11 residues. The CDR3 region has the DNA TGTGCCAGCGGACAATCAGATACGCAGTATTTT. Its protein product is CASGQSDTQYF.

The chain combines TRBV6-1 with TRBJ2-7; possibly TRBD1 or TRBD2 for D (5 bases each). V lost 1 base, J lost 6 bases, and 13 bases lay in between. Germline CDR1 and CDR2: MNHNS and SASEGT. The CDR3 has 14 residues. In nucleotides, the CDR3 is TGTGCCAGCAGTGAAGGGGGGAGCCGGGGCGAGCAGTACTTC. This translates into CASSEGGSRGEQYF.

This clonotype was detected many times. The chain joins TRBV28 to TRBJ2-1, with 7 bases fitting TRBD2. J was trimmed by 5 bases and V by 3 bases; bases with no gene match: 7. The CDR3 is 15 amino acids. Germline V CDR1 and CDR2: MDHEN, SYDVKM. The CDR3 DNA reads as TGTGCCAGCAGTTTGTACGGGAGGATAAACAATGAGCAGTTCTTC. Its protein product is CASSLYGRINNEQFF. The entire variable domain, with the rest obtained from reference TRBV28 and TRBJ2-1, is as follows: DVKVTQSSRYLVKRTGEKVFLECVQDMDHENMFWYRQDPGLGLRLIYFSYDVKMKEKGDIPEGYSVSREKKERFSLILESASTNQTSMYLCASSLYGRINNEQFFGPGTRLTVL.